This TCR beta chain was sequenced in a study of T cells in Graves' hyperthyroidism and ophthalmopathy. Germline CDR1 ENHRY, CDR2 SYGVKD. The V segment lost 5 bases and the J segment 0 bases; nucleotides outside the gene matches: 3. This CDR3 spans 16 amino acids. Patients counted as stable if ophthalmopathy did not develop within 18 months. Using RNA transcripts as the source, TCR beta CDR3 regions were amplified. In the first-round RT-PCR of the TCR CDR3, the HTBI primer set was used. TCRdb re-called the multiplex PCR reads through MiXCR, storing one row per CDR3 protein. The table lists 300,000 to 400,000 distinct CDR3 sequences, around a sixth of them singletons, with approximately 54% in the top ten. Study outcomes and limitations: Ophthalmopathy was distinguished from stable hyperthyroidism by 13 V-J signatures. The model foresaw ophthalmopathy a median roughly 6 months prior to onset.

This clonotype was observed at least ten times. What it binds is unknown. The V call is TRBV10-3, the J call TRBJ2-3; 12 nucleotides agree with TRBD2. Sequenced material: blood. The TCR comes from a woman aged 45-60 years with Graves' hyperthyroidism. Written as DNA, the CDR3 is TGTGCCATCAGTCAGACTAGCGGGGGAAGCACAGATACGCAGTATTTT. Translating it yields CAISQTSGGSTDTQYF.